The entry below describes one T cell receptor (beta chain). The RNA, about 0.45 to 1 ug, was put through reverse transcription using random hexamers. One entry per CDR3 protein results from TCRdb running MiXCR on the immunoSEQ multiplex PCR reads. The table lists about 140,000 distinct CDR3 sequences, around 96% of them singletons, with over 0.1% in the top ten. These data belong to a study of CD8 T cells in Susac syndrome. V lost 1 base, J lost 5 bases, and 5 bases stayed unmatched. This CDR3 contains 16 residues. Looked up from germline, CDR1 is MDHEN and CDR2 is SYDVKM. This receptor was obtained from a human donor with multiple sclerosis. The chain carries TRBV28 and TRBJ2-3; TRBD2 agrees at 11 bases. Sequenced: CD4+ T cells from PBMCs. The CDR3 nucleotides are TGTGCCAGCAGTTTATTAGCGGGGGGGCGGATAGATACGCAGTATTTT. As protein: CASSLLAGGRIDTQYF.